This paragraph covers one T cell receptor beta chain sequence. The sample belongs to a study of blood T cell repertoires in COVID-19. Study background: COVID-19 samples, acute and convalescent, were from the United States, Italy and Spain. PBMCs, B-cell-depleted T cells, or T cells provided the cDNA or gDNA that made up the material.

Germline CDR1 reads MDHEN; CDR2 reads SYDVKM. V dropped 4 bases and J dropped 11; count of bases not matched to a gene: 18. The CDR3 is 18 residues long. Per the original methods: The assay estimated nucleated cells by amplifying reference gene primers. Profiling relied on immunoSEQ multiplex PCR, and the TCRdb table lists in-frame clones only, not all of them. For V, J and clone size, that table is used; D and trimming come from the DNA. The sample has 35,000 to 45,000 clones, about 80% seen once. The J gene is TRBJ1-6, the V gene TRBV28; TRBD1 matches 9 bases. Material: peripheral blood. The clonotype was recovered from a man between 65 and 79 years old with acute or convalescent COVID-19. The CDR3 spells CASSSLGLDGTGRPPLHF. In DNA, the CDR3 is TGTGCCAGCAGTTCATTGGGGCTAGACGGGACAGGGCGACCACCCCTCCACTTT.